This T cell receptor (beta chain) was sequenced during a study of cytomegalovirus exposure and HLA in healthy donors. General study findings and limits: Another analysis was done later, and it associated over 15,000 TCR beta sequences with HLA alleles at 0.05 false discovery rate. Later analysis placed DRB1 highest and HLA-C lowest in TCR association rates, which differed by HLA locus. Fewer N-insertions (relative to the roughly 720-donor mean) were reportedly seen in an Asian-associated ancestry cluster in a later analysis.

The germline gives CDR1 WSHSY, CDR2 SAAADI. The CDR3 sequence is 14 residues long. Primers included in the PCR were 60 Vbeta and 13 Jbeta primers. Some clones are missing from TCRdb's copy, which holds only in-frame ones; the method was immunoSEQ multiplex PCR. The sample shows around 61,000 clones, around 90% of them seen only once. As for the donors, each was a healthy bone marrow donor. Points on this clone: Its antigen is unidentified. Its ends do not fully match the called genes, so a read error is possible.

This receptor was obtained from a man aged 25 to 45 in good health and CMV-seropositive. The sequenced sample consisted of PBMCs. This chain uses TRBV10-2 with TRBJ2-7, with TRBD1 as a possible D gene (6 bases). CDR3 amino acids: CATRTQGDSYEQCF. CDR3 DNA sequence: TGCGCCACCAGAACACAGGGAGACTCCTACGAGCAGTGCTTC.